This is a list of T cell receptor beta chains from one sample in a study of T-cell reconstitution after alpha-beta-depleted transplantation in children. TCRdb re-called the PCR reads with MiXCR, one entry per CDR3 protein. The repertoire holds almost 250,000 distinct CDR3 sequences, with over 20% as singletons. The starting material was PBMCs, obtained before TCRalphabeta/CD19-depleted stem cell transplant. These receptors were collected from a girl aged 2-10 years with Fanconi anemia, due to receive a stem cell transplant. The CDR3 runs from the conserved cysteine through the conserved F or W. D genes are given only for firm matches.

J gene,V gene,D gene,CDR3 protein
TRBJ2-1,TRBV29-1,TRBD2,CSVVLAVSYNEQFF
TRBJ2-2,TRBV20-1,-,CSARDRATGELFF
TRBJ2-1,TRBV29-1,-,CSVSTSYNEQFF
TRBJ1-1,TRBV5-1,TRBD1,CASSPGTAPTEAFF
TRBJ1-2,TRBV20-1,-,CSARVESNYGYTF
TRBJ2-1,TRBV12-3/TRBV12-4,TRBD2,CASSITSGEQFF
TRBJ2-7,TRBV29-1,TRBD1,CSVVAADRGLNAPYF
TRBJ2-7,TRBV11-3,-,CASSEDPNGEQYF
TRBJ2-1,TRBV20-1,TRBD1,CSANSGQGPNEQFF
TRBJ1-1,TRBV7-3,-,CASSLQWNTEAFF
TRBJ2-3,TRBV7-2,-,CASSLSYWGNTDTQYF
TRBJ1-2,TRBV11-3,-,CASSADSNNYGYTF
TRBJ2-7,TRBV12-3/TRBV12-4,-,CASSLHPGQSSYEQYF
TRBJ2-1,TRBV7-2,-,CASSPEAGYNEQFF